This record covers a single T cell receptor (beta chain). The data stem from a study of blood T cell repertoires in COVID-19. Study-wide context: Samples representing acute and convalescent COVID-19 were sourced from the United States, Italy and Spain.

Trimming removed 3 bases at V and 5 bases at J, with 10 bases between. In germline, CDR1 is GTSNPN, CDR2 SVGIG (reference sequence). CDR3 length: 12 residues. In the authors' workflow: Nucleated cell number was recorded as an estimate derived from reference gene primer amplification. TCRdb's copy holds only in-frame clones and misses some; the assay was immunoSEQ multiplex PCR. D and trimming were read from the DNA, whereas the V and J calls and clone size are those reported in that table. This table holds some 120,000 clones, 80% found once. The specimen sequenced was peripheral blood. The receptor comes from a man in his 70s with acute or convalescent COVID-19. This sequence joins TRBV30 and TRBJ2-5; possibly TRBD2 for D (5 bases). The CDR3 sequence is CAWRSGRETQYF. CDR3 sequence (DNA): TGTGCCTGGAGATCGGGAAGGGAGACCCAGTACTTC. The full variable domain, rest sourced from reference TRBV30 and TRBJ2-5, is SQTIHQWPATLVQPVGSPLSLECTVEGTSNPNLYWYRQAAGRGLQLLFYSVGIGQISSEVPQNLSASRPQDRQFILSSKKLLLSDSGFYLCAWRSGRETQYFGPGTRLLVL.